Listed below are T cell receptor beta chains from one sample, sequenced in a study of blood T cell repertoires in COVID-19. The protocol was immunoSEQ multiplex PCR, while the TCRdb copy is restricted to in-frame clones and leaves out a portion. The sample records 25,000 to 30,000 clones, 88% being singletons. Sequencing was performed on peripheral blood. All receptors come from a woman in her forties or fifties with active COVID-19. CDR3s include the opening cysteine and the closing phenylalanine or tryptophan. A D gene is named only where the DNA matches it firmly. Where a row states a size, it is once, few, many or the class of an expanded clone; other rows omit it.

CASSKGWDRGFQYF	TGTGCCAGCAGCAAAGGCTGGGACAGGGGGTTTCAGTACTTC	TRBV2	TRBJ2-7	14	TRBD1	-
CASSLNHGGNEQFF	TGCGCCAGCAGCTTGAATCACGGGGGTAATGAGCAGTTCTTC	TRBV5-1	TRBJ2-1	14	-	-
CASSQRGLAGVNEQFF	TGTGCCAGCAGCCAAAGGGGACTAGCGGGAGTAAATGAGCAGTTCTTC	TRBV3-1/TRBV3-2	TRBJ2-1	16	TRBD2	-
CASSQGRDRANEKLFF	TGTGCCAGCAGCCAAGGGAGGGACAGGGCGAATGAAAAACTGTTTTTT	TRBV4-2	TRBJ1-4	16	TRBD1	-
CASSWTGGPGEQYF	TGCGCCAGCAGCTGGACGGGTGGTCCAGGGGAGCAGTACTTC	TRBV5-1	TRBJ2-7	14	-	-
CATSRTSGKASTGELFF	TGTGCCACCAGTCGGACTAGCGGGAAGGCTTCCACCGGGGAGCTGTTTTTT	TRBV24-1	TRBJ2-2	17	TRBD2	-
CASSGQGVNTEAFF	TGTGCCAGTAGCGGACAGGGAGTGAACACTGAAGCTTTCTTT	TRBV19	TRBJ1-1	14	TRBD1	-
CASSQATGGQFNSPLHF	TGCGCCAGCAGCCAAGCCACAGGGGGCCAATTCAATTCACCCCTCCACTTT	TRBV4-1	TRBJ1-6	17	TRBD1	-
CASSIMGGETQYF	TGTGCCAGTAGTATTATGGGGGGAGAGACCCAGTACTTC	TRBV19	TRBJ2-5	13	-	-
CASSLVSSYGYTF	TGTGCCAGCAGCTTAGTGTCCAGCTATGGCTACACCTTC	TRBV11-2	TRBJ1-2	13	-	once
CASSGGQGANTGELFF	TGTGCCAGCTCGGGTGGACAGGGCGCGAACACCGGGGAGCTGTTTTTT	TRBV18	TRBJ2-2	16	TRBD1	-
CASTTEGSNQPQHF	TGTGCCAGCACCACTGAGGGCAGTAATCAGCCCCAGCATTTT	TRBV28	TRBJ1-5	14	-	-
CASSPAWGGSPLHF	TGTGCCAGCAGCCCGGCTTGGGGCGGTTCACCCCTCCACTTT	TRBV3-1/TRBV3-2	TRBJ1-6	14	-	-
CASSLGWTGNYEQYF	TGTGCCAGCAGCTTAGGGTGGACAGGGAATTACGAGCAGTACTTC	TRBV7-2	TRBJ2-7	15	TRBD1	-
CASLLSGTGDSPLHF	TGTGCCAGCCTTTTATCCGGGACAGGGGATTCACCCCTCCACTTT	TRBV19	TRBJ1-6	15	TRBD1	-
CASSLTYGLDSPLHF	TGCGCCAGCAGCTTGACGTACGGGTTAGATTCACCCCTCCACTTT	TRBV5-1	TRBJ1-6	15	-	-
CASRGGVHEQFF	TGTGCCAGTAGGGGAGGGGTCCATGAGCAGTTCTTC	TRBV19	TRBJ2-1	12	TRBD2	-
CASSIGQGLSYEQYF	TGTGCCAGTAGTATAGGACAGGGATTGTCCTACGAGCAGTACTTC	TRBV19	TRBJ2-7	15	TRBD1	-
CASSVVSGEDTQYF	TGTGCCAGCAGCGTAGTGAGCGGGGAGGATACGCAGTATTTT	TRBV9	TRBJ2-3	14	TRBD2	-
CASSPRDRGNRRTFF	TGTGCCAGCAGCCCTCGAGACAGGGGGAATCGGCGTACGTTCTTC	TRBV3-1/TRBV3-2	TRBJ2-1	15	TRBD1	-
CASSPAPSSYNEQFF	TGCGCCAGCAGCCCCGCCCCGAGCTCCTACAATGAGCAGTTCTTC	TRBV4-1	TRBJ2-1	15	-	-
CASSSSGSWYEQYF	TGTGCCAGCAGCTCAAGCGGGAGTTGGTACGAGCAGTACTTC	TRBV3-1/TRBV3-2	TRBJ2-7	14	TRBD2	-
CASSLGLSYVYEQYF	TGTGCCAGCAGCTTAGGTCTCTCCTACGTCTACGAGCAGTACTTC	TRBV11-3	TRBJ2-7	15	-	-
CASSLDRGRNTKAFF	TGTGCCAGCAGCTTGGATAGGGGAAGGAACACTAAAGCTTTCTTT	TRBV5-4	TRBJ1-1	15	-	-
CASSLTAENYGYTF	TGCGCCAGCAGCTTAACAGCCGAGAACTATGGCTACACCTTC	TRBV5-1	TRBJ1-2	14	-	-
CASSPLDDRANSGGYEQYF	TGTGCCAGCAGTCCCCTAGATGACAGGGCTAACTCAGGTGGCTACGAGCAGTACTTC	TRBV6-6	TRBJ2-7	19	TRBD1	-
CASRDSGWDNQPQHF	TGTGCCAGCAGAGACTCAGGGTGGGACAATCAGCCCCAGCATTTT	TRBV6-6	TRBJ1-5	15	-	-
CASSPSRAAGELFF	TGTGCCAGCTCACCTAGCAGGGCGGCCGGGGAGCTGTTTTTT	TRBV18	TRBJ2-2	14	-	-
CASSVEVSGEQYF	TGTGCCAGCAGCGTGGAGGTCTCGGGCGAGCAGTACTTC	TRBV7-2	TRBJ2-7	13	-	-
CASSGLNTGELFF	TGTGCCAGCAGCGGACTAAACACCGGGGAGCTGTTTTTT	TRBV27	TRBJ2-2	13	-	-
CASIQTGDYGYTF	TGTGCCAGTATTCAGACAGGGGACTATGGCTACACCTTC	TRBV19	TRBJ1-2	13	TRBD1	-
CASSQYGRRGSTDEQYF	TGCGCCAGCAGCCAATATGGGAGGCGCGGGAGTACTGACGAGCAGTACTTC	TRBV4-1	TRBJ2-7	17	TRBD2	-
CASSVDRTGEQYF	TGTGCCAGCAGCGTAGACCGGACAGGCGAGCAGTACTTC	TRBV5-4	TRBJ2-7	13	TRBD1	few
CATSLRGPGANVLTF	TGTGCCACCTCTCTCAGGGGGCCTGGGGCCAACGTCCTGACTTTC	TRBV19	TRBJ2-6	15	TRBD1	-
CAWSVLGQGTYEQYF	TGTGCCTGGAGTGTATTGGGACAGGGGACCTACGAGCAGTACTTC	TRBV30	TRBJ2-7	15	TRBD1	-
CASSQNERGNEQFF	TGTGCCAGCAGCCAGAATGAGCGGGGCAATGAGCAGTTCTTC	TRBV4-2	TRBJ2-1	14	TRBD2	-
CASSHAKQGTDYGYTF	TGCGCCAGCAGCCACGCGAAACAGGGGACCGACTATGGCTACACCTTC	TRBV4-1	TRBJ1-2	16	TRBD1	-
CASSPDRGYNQPQHF	TGTGCCAGCAGCCCAGACAGGGGGTACAATCAGCCCCAGCATTTT	TRBV6-5	TRBJ1-5	15	TRBD1	-
CASSMGQGGYEQYF	TGTGCCAGTAGTATGGGACAGGGGGGGTACGAGCAGTACTTC	TRBV19	TRBJ2-7	14	TRBD1	-
CASSLARDGNYEQYF	TGTGCCAGCAGCTTAGCACGGGATGGGAACTACGAGCAGTACTTC	TRBV7-9	TRBJ2-7	15	-	-
CASSLVLGGTGYTF	TGTGCCAGCAGCTTAGTTCTAGGGGGCACTGGCTACACCTTC	TRBV7-9	TRBJ1-2	14	TRBD1	-
CASRTPGRNEKLFF	TGTGCCAGCAGGACCCCCGGGAGAAATGAAAAACTGTTTTTT	TRBV28	TRBJ1-4	14	-	-
CASSLGQNYEQYF	TGTGCCAGCAGCTTAGGTCAGAACTACGAGCAGTACTTC	TRBV7-3	TRBJ2-7	13	-	-
CASSLHGGGTSPLHF	TGTGCCAGCAGCTTGCACGGCGGAGGAACTTCACCCCTCCACTTT	TRBV5-4	TRBJ1-6	15	-	-
CASSDGTGGNEQFF	TGTGCCAGCAGTGACGGGACAGGGGGCAATGAGCAGTTCTTC	TRBV25-1	TRBJ2-1	14	TRBD1	-
CASSLTDRNQPQHF	TGTGCCAGCAGTTTGACAGATCGCAATCAGCCCCAGCATTTT	TRBV28	TRBJ1-5	14	-	-
CASSQSDSLGGNGYTF	TGCGCCAGCAGTCAATCCGACTCCCTGGGGGGTAATGGCTACACCTTC	TRBV23-1	TRBJ1-2	16	-	-
CASSEFRGGDSPLHF	TGTGCCAGCAGTGAATTCCGGGGCGGGGATTCACCCCTCCACTTT	TRBV25-1	TRBJ1-6	15	-	medium-sized
CASSLMGTSGTINEQFF	TGTGCCAGCAGCTTAATGGGGACTAGCGGGACTATCAATGAGCAGTTCTTC	TRBV7-3	TRBJ2-1	17	TRBD2	-
CASARVLEGEQYF	TGCGCCAGTGCACGGGTCTTGGAGGGCGAGCAGTACTTC	TRBV5-1	TRBJ2-7	13	-	-
CATSDSGQGRYEQYF	TGTGCCACCAGTGATTCGGGACAGGGGAGGTACGAGCAGTACTTC	TRBV24-1	TRBJ2-7	15	TRBD1	-
CASSSPGRVGELFF	TGTGCCAGCAGTTCTCCCGGGCGGGTAGGGGAGCTGTTTTTT	TRBV6-5	TRBJ2-2	14	-	-
CASSVAGGPYEQYF	TGTGCCAGCAGTGTAGCGGGAGGGCCTTACGAGCAGTACTTC	TRBV2	TRBJ2-7	14	TRBD2	-
CASTPQGSGANVLTF	TGTGCCAGCACCCCACAGGGGTCTGGGGCCAACGTCCTGACTTTC	TRBV9	TRBJ2-6	15	TRBD1	once
CASSLGSTGEKLFF	TGTGCCAGCAGCTTAGGGAGTACCGGTGAAAAACTGTTTTTT	TRBV11-2	TRBJ1-4	14	-	-
CASSESLSGDTEAFF	TGTGCCAGCAGTGAATCCCTCTCGGGGGACACTGAAGCTTTCTTT	TRBV25-1	TRBJ1-1	15	-	-
CASSLVRAGDNEQFF	TGTGCCAGCAGCTTAGTAAGGGCGGGGGACAATGAGCAGTTCTTC	TRBV7-9	TRBJ2-1	15	TRBD2	-
CASSFGGAGREMLQFF	TGTGCCAGCAGCTTCGGTGGAGCGGGGCGGGAGATGTTACAGTTCTTC	TRBV7-8	TRBJ2-1	16	TRBD2	-
CASSHTGQGTGYTF	TGCGCCAGCAGCCACACGGGACAGGGGACTGGCTACACCTTC	TRBV4-1	TRBJ1-2	14	TRBD1	-